This T cell receptor (beta chain) was found in a study of T cell responses to AZD1222 COVID-19 vaccine. Sequencing was performed with immunoSEQ multiplex PCR; in TCRdb, only in-frame clones are kept and a portion is missing. The sample includes 150,000 to 200,000 clones, 80% to 95% of them seen just once. This clone has a count of ten or more. Germline values: CDR1 SGHNT, CDR2 YYREEE (reference sequence). The germline V and J ends were trimmed by 4 bases and 4 bases, with 14 bases remaining between them. This CDR3 is built from 14 residues. The TCR sequence derives from an adult in good health. The rearrangement joins TRBV5-4 to TRBJ1-2, with a tentative D call TRBD1 (6 bases). The material sequenced was peripheral blood, taken on day 0 of AZD1222 vaccination. DNA of the CDR3: TGTGCCAGCAGCGCGACGACAGGAGCCTATGGCTACACCTTC. This translates into CASSATTGAYGYTF. Together with reference TRBV5-4 and TRBJ1-2, the CDR3 gives the full variable domain: ETGVTQSPTHLIKTRGQQVTLRCSSQSGHNTVSWYQQALGQGPQFIFQYYREEENGRGNFPPRFSGLQFPNYSSELNVNALELDDSALYLCASSATTGAYGYTFGSGTRLTVV.